Each of the 22 T cell receptor beta chains below was sequenced from the same sample in a study of vaccination and CD4 T cells after COVID-19. Treatment given: roughly 10-day PBMC culture with coronavirus spike peptide pools or control peptides (ViraFEST assay). Cultured CD4+ T-cell DNA underwent Oncomine TCR Beta short-read sequencing. TCRdb fed the PCR reads into MiXCR, producing one record per CDR3 protein. The profile shows around 8,100 distinct CDR3 sequences, approximately 60% of them singletons. Their antigens remain unidentified. The specimen comprised cultured CD4+ T cells from blood, sampled after SARS-CoV-2 vaccination. The receptors stem from a human donor with COVID-19.

The V call is TRBV7-9, the J call TRBJ2-7; no reliable D call. Germline assignment: CDR1 SEHNR and CDR2 FQNEAQ (reference sequence). The ends were cut back, 4 bases at V and 6 bases at J, with 13 bases in the middle. This CDR3 comprises 13 residues. The CDR3 region is CASSYSPGSEQYF. Here the CDR3 DNA reads TGTGCCAGCAGCTACTCCCCGGGCTCCGAGCAGTACTTC.

The V and J genes are TRBV12-3 or TRBV12-4 and TRBJ1-2; D is unclear. This CDR3 spans 13 amino acids. Between the trimmed V and J ends, which lost 0 bases and 2 bases, there was a span of 4 bases. CDR3 DNA sequence: TGTGCCAGCAGTTTAGCGGACAACTATGGCTACACCTTC. It is translated as CASSLADNYGYTF.

This rearrangement joins TRBV6-1 to TRBJ1-2; 9 nucleotides align to TRBD1. With V trimmed by 6 bases and J by 3 bases, 11 bases remained unmatched. Germline values: CDR1 MNHNS, CDR2 SASEGT. This CDR3 region has 16 residues. The CDR3 sequence: CASRRGDRGSDYGYTF. Here the CDR3 DNA reads TGTGCCAGCAGGAGGGGAGACAGGGGGTCCGACTATGGCTACACCTTC.

This clonotype is medium-sized (0.01 to 0.1%) within its sample. The genes are TRBV5-6 and TRBJ1-6, with D uncertain. This CDR3 is 15 amino acids long. Trimming took 4 bases from V and 8 from J, leaving 16 bases between them. Germline V CDR1 and CDR2: SGHDT, YYEEEE. The CDR3: CASSLARSLYSPLHF. The CDR3 DNA is TGTGCCAGCAGCCTTGCCCGGAGCCTTTATTCACCCCTCCACTTT.

This clonotype was detected only a few times. The J gene is TRBJ1-1, the V gene TRBV20-1; no clear D. This CDR3 has 13 amino acids. Looked up from germline, CDR1 is DFQATT and CDR2 is SNEGSKA (reference sequence). V was clipped by 1 base and J by 2 bases, with 8 bases between them. CDR3 protein: CSARGGSNTEAFF. Here the CDR3 DNA reads TGCAGTGCTAGAGGGGGAAGTAACACTGAAGCTTTCTTT.

This chain links TRBV7-9 with TRBJ2-2; possible D gene TRBD2, 6 bases. In germline, CDR1 is SEHNR, CDR2 FQNEAQ (reference sequence). CDR3 length equals 15 residues. Trimming took off 2 bases at V and 2 bases at J, with 9 bases between the two ends. CDR3 DNA: TGTGCCAGCAGCTTAACTAGCCTTAACACCGGGGAGCTGTTTTTT. Its protein is CASSLTSLNTGELFF.

The chain combines TRBV12-3 or TRBV12-4 with TRBJ2-5, with 7 bases matching TRBD1. This CDR3 contains 14 residues. J was trimmed by 1 base and V by 6 bases; bases with no gene match: 5. The CDR3 nucleotides are TGTGCCAGCAGCCGGGACAGATCCCAAGAGACCCAGTACTTC. Encoded protein: CASSRDRSQETQYF.

The V gene is TRBV20-1, the J gene TRBJ2-1, with 9 bases aligning to TRBD1. Per germline, CDR1 DFQATT and CDR2 SNEGSKA (reference sequence). With V trimmed by 6 bases and J by 4 bases, 7 bases remained unmatched. This CDR3 region has 14 residues. The CDR3 region has the DNA TGCAGTGCCGAAACCGGGACAGGGTACAATGAGCAGTTCTTC. It yields the protein CSAETGTGYNEQFF.

This chain connects TRBV11-2 to TRBJ1-5; TRBD1 might be the D (5 bases). V was pared by 6 bases and J by 3 bases, with 21 bases between. The germline gives CDR1 SGHAT, CDR2 FQNNGV. The CDR3 totals 17 residues. This CDR3 is CASSQSGGGATNQPQHF. Written as DNA, the CDR3 is TGTGCCAGCAGTCAATCTGGCGGAGGGGCCACCAATCAGCCCCAGCATTTT.

V and J are TRBV5-1 and TRBJ2-7; TRBD1 matches 11 bases. This CDR3 has 14 amino acids. J gave up 3 bases and V 5 bases, and 4 bases lay outside the gene matches. CDR1 is SGHRS and CDR2 is YFSETQ in the germline V gene. CDR3 nucleotide sequence: TGCGCCAGCAGGTCCGGGACAGGGGGCTACGAGCAGTACTTC. Its translation is CASRSGTGGYEQYF.

This clonotype was seen a handful of times. This rearrangement joins TRBV27 to TRBJ1-2; possible D gene TRBD1, 5 bases. Per germline, CDR1 MNHEY and CDR2 SMNVEV (reference sequence). CDR3 length: 15 residues. Trimming left V 5 bases short and J 6 bases short, with 19 bases between. CDR3 residues: CASSPWMDEGHGYTF. CDR3 nucleotide sequence: TGTGCCAGCAGTCCTTGGATGGACGAGGGGCATGGCTACACCTTC.

The rearrangement uses TRBV7-2 and TRBJ2-2; tentative D call: TRBD2 (7 bases). The CDR3 contains 15 residues. V dropped 5 bases and J dropped 6 bases, with 16 bases sitting between them. Per germline, CDR1 SGHTA and CDR2 FQGNSA. CDR3 bases: TGTGCCAGCAGCCCCCCAGCGCGGGGGCCCGGGGAGCTGTTTTTT. Residues: CASSPPARGPGELFF.

This clonotype has just one count. The chain has TRBV7-2 and TRBJ2-5; D is unresolved. Germline assignment: CDR1 SGHTA and CDR2 FQGNSA. This CDR3 comprises 16 residues. Between the trimmed V and J ends, which lost 0 bases and 3 bases, there was a span of 14 bases. The CDR3 loop reads CASSLAVRRKEETQYF. Written as DNA, the CDR3 is TGTGCCAGCAGCTTAGCGGTGAGACGTAAGGAAGAGACCCAGTACTTC.

The chain employs TRBV9 and TRBJ2-5; the match to TRBD1 covers 9 bases. Germline V lookup: CDR1 SGDLS, CDR2 YYNGEE. The CDR3 is made up of 14 amino acids. After removal of 0 bases from V and 6 bases from J, the junction contained 3 bases not matched to a gene. CDR3 DNA sequence: TGTGCCAGCAGCGTAGGACAGGGGGGACAGACCCAGTACTTC. This sequence encodes CASSVGQGGQTQYF.

The genes are TRBV5-1 and TRBJ1-1; D is ambiguous. V gave up 0 bases and J gave up 0 bases, with 9 bases separating them. This CDR3 is 15 amino acids long. Germline V lookup: CDR1 SGHRS, CDR2 YFSETQ. The CDR3 region has the DNA TGCGCCAGCAGCTTGGTTGGGGAAATGAACACTGAAGCTTTCTTT. Its protein product is CASSLVGEMNTEAFF.

The chain joins TRBV7-9 to TRBJ1-2; no clear D. The germline V gene encodes CDR1 SEHNR and CDR2 FQNEAQ (reference sequence). The V end was cut by 5 bases, the J end by 8 bases, with 9 bases between. CDR3 length: 11 residues. The CDR3 DNA is TGTGCCAGCAGCATCTTAGAAGGCTACACCTTC. This translates into CASSILEGYTF.

J is TRBJ1-2 and V is TRBV9; 8 bases match TRBD1. The CDR3 length is 14 residues. V was pared by 6 bases and J by 0 bases, with 4 bases of the junction left unmatched. Germline V CDR1 and CDR2: SGDLS, YYNGEE. The CDR3 here is CASTQGQANYGYTF. Here the CDR3 DNA reads TGTGCCAGCACCCAGGGACAGGCTAACTATGGCTACACCTTC.

This sequence joins TRBV28 and TRBJ2-4, with D perhaps TRBD2 (5 bases). Germline V gene lookup returns CDR1 MDHEN and CDR2 SYDVKM. Trimming took 7 bases from V and 7 from J, leaving 20 bases between them. The CDR3 extends over 15 amino acids. CDR3 region: CASTLRWQAGNIQYF. DNA for the CDR3: TGTGCCAGCACCTTGAGGTGGCAGGCGGGCAACATTCAGTACTTC.

This clonotype was counted between two and nine times. This chain links TRBV7-2 with TRBJ2-4; 9 bases map to TRBD1. The CDR3 has 18 residues. Per the germline V gene, CDR1 is SGHTA and CDR2 is FQGNSA. With V trimmed by 5 bases and J by 2 bases, 13 bases remained unmatched. This CDR3 reads CASSDGTGLGVTKNIQYF. As DNA, the CDR3 is TGTGCCAGCAGCGACGGGACAGGGTTGGGTGTAACCAAAAACATTCAGTACTTC.

The V and J genes are TRBV6-2 or TRBV6-3 and TRBJ1-5, with D possibly matching TRBD1 (5 bases). Per the germline V gene, CDR1 is MNHEY and CDR2 is SVGEGT. V lost 6 bases and J lost 6, with 15 bases in between. This CDR3 contains 14 residues. CDR3 bases: TGTGCCAGCAGCCTCGACAGCGTCACTCAGCCCCAGCATTTT. Translating gives CASSLDSVTQPQHF.

This clonotype has more than one count but fewer than ten. At one boundary the junction diverges from the germline segment, which might be a read error. The V gene is TRBV6-5, the J gene TRBJ1-1; 10 positions match TRBD1. The CDR3 has 16 residues. Germline V gene data show CDR1 as MNHEY and CDR2 as SVGAGI. This chain's CDR3 is CASSYWTGGENGEAFF. CDR3 DNA sequence: TGTGCCAGCAGCTACTGGACAGGGGGTGAAAATGGTGAAGCTTTCTTT.

V gene TRBV5-1 combines with J gene TRBJ1-6; no clear D. Germline CDR1 and CDR2: SGHRS and YFSETQ. Trimming took off 1 base at V and 8 bases at J, with 4 bases between the two ends. This CDR3 region has 12 residues. The CDR3 nucleotides are TGCGCCAGCAGCTTGCCTGATTCACCCCTCCACTTT. Residues: CASSLPDSPLHF. Looking up the rest from reference TRBV5-1 and TRBJ1-6 gives the full variable domain: KAGVTQTPRYLIKTRGQQVTLSCSPISGHRSVSWYQQTPGQGLQFLFEYFSETQRNKGNFPGRFSGRQFSNSRSEMNVSTLELGDSALYLCASSLPDSPLHFGNGTRLTVT.